These 30 T cell receptor beta chains were all obtained from the same sample, sequenced in a study of beta chain features in type 1 diabetes. Study-wide findings and caveats: Significant though moderate, a shortening of TCRB CDR3s appeared in all four CD4+ subsets of Type 1 diabetes patients.

Since all of the isolated RNA was reverse transcribed, expressed TCRB transcripts were what got sequenced. Clones were sequenced by immunoSEQ multiplex PCR, and TCRdb holds only the in-frame ones, with some missing. This table has approximately 100,000 clones, 28% appearing once. Antigens for these TCRs are unknown. The material sequenced was central memory CD4+ T cells from blood. The receptor source for this set is a young woman with type 1 diabetes.

This clone was observed a few times. The rearrangement links TRBV27 to TRBJ1-5; no reliable D call. This CDR3 is built from 16 residues. V lost 5 bases, J lost 5 bases, and 19 bases lay in between. CDR1 is MNHEY, CDR2 SMNVEV, per germline (reference sequence). The CDR3 DNA sequence: TGTGCCAGCAGTCCCCGGACGGACTGGGGTTATCAGCCCCAGCATTTT. It encodes CASSPRTDWGYQPQHF.

This clone was seen a few times. Mismatch with germline at one junction end may stem from a read error. The CDR3 nucleotides read TGCGCCAGCAGCTTGGACCGACAGGGCCCCGCTTTC. Its protein is CASSLDRQGPAF. The chain joins TRBV5-1 to TRBJ2-7; 7 nucleotides align to TRBD1. CDR3 length: 12 residues. Germline loops: CDR1 SGHRS, CDR2 YFSETQ.

This clone was seen a handful of times. The chain joins TRBV7-2 to TRBJ2-3; D gene ambiguous. The germline V gene has CDR1 SGHTA and CDR2 FQGNSA. CDR3 length: 15 residues. The V and J ends lost 0 bases and 0 bases respectively, with 7 bases between them. The CDR3 sequence: CASSLAGSSTDTQYF. The CDR3 nucleotides are TGTGCCAGCAGCTTAGCGGGCTCAAGCACAGATACGCAGTATTTT.

This clone was observed a handful of times. The chain has TRBV15 and TRBJ2-1; TRBD2 matches at 9 bases. Per germline, CDR1 LNHNV and CDR2 YYDKDF (reference sequence). J gave up 7 bases and V 5 bases, and 6 bases lay outside the gene matches. The CDR3 consists of 14 residues. CDR3 amino acids: CATSETSGLNEQFF. The CDR3 DNA reads TGTGCCACCAGCGAGACTAGCGGACTTAATGAGCAGTTCTTC.

The V call is TRBV11-2, the J call TRBJ2-5; tentatively, D is TRBD2 (5 bases). The CDR3 length is 15 residues. The germline gives CDR1 SGHAT, CDR2 FQNNGV. Trimming took 4 bases from V and 0 from J, leaving 12 bases between them. CDR3 amino acids: CASSSTPGDQETQYF. CDR3 in DNA: TGTGCCAGCAGCTCAACCCCCGGGGACCAAGAGACCCAGTACTTC.

This clone appeared a few times. The V gene is TRBV6-6, the J gene TRBJ1-1; no clear D. The V gene's germline CDR1 is MNHNY and CDR2 SVGAGI (reference sequence). The CDR3 totals 13 residues. Trimming took off 6 bases at V and 4 bases at J, with 12 bases between the two ends. CDR3 loop: CASRREVGTEAFF. DNA of the CDR3: TGTGCCAGCAGACGGGAAGTTGGCACTGAAGCTTTCTTT.

This clone has just one count. The chain recombines TRBV28 with TRBJ2-1, with TRBD2 identical over 7 bases. The trim removed 6 bases at V and 5 bases at J, leaving 10 bases unmatched. This CDR3 has 15 amino acids. Looked up from germline, CDR1 is MDHEN and CDR2 is SYDVKM. This CDR3 reads CASSLHSGLDNEQFF. In nucleotides, the CDR3 is TGTGCCAGCAGCCTTCACTCAGGACTAGACAATGAGCAGTTCTTC. The variable domain in full, completed from reference TRBV28 and TRBJ2-1, reads DVKVTQSSRYLVKRTGEKVFLECVQDMDHENMFWYRQDPGLGLRLIYFSYDVKMKEKGDIPEGYSVSREKKERFSLILESASTNQTSMYLCASSLHSGLDNEQFFGPGTRLTVL.

V gene TRBV7-2 combines with J gene TRBJ2-1, with 9 bases identical to TRBD2. The ends lost 3 bases at V and 8 bases at J; junction bases unmatched: 8. In germline, CDR1 is SGHTA, CDR2 FQGNSA. The CDR3 loop spans 15 amino acids. The CDR3 region is CASSFPYAGGYEQFF. The CDR3 bases are TGTGCCAGCAGCTTTCCCTATGCGGGAGGGTATGAGCAGTTCTTC.

This clone has just a few counts. This chain connects TRBV11-3 to TRBJ2-1; 8 bases map to TRBD2. In germline, CDR1 is SGHNT, CDR2 YENEEA. The CDR3 consists of 17 residues. V gave up 3 bases and J gave up 5 bases; unmatched junction bases: 12. CDR3: CASSFSPGLGRHNEQFF. The CDR3 DNA sequence: TGTGCCAGCAGCTTTTCCCCGGGACTAGGTCGCCACAATGAGCAGTTCTTC.

The chain combines TRBV5-6 with TRBJ2-2; 8 bases are shared with TRBD1. The CDR3 is 17 amino acids. Per germline, CDR1 SGHDT and CDR2 YYEEEE. V dropped 2 bases and J dropped 5; count of bases not matched to a gene: 11. In nucleotides, the CDR3 is TGTGCCAGCAGCTTATGGCAGGGGGCTAGTCGGACCGGGGAGCTGTTTTTT. Encoded protein: CASSLWQGASRTGELFF.

The CDR3 region has the DNA TGTGCCAGTAGGGCGGCGAACACCGGGGAGCTGTTTTTT. Protein: CASRAANTGELFF. V gene TRBV19 combines with J gene TRBJ2-2; D is unresolved. Germline CDR1 LNHDA, CDR2 SQIVND (reference sequence). This CDR3 has 13 amino acids. V lost 6 bases to trimming and J lost 0 bases, with 5 bases between them.

This clone has only a few counts. The chain combines TRBV11-2 with TRBJ2-5; D perhaps matches TRBD1 (6 bases). The germline V gene encodes CDR1 SGHAT and CDR2 FQNNGV. Between the trimmed V and J ends, which lost 1 base and 2 bases, there was a span of 11 bases. This CDR3 is built from 15 residues. The CDR3 DNA reads as TGTGCCAGCAGCTTAGTGGGGGCGCGACAAGAGACCCAGTACTTC. Amino acid sequence: CASSLVGARQETQYF.

This chain joins TRBV2 and TRBJ1-5, with TRBD1 matching over 10 bases. V lost 4 bases to trimming and J lost 7 bases; unmatched junction nucleotides: 10. Germline CDR1 is SNHLY and CDR2 is FYNNEI. The CDR3 is 16 residues long. CDR3 nucleotides: TGTGCCAGCAGTGGACCGACAGGGGGCCTTGGCCAGCCCCAGCATTTT. Residues: CASSGPTGGLGQPQHF.

This clone has a handful of counts. The sample carries other DNA sequences with the same CDR3. The rearrangement joins TRBV7-9 to TRBJ1-3; D remains ambiguous. There are 15 residues in the CDR3. V was clipped by 5 bases and J by 0 bases, with 11 bases between them. Germline V gives CDR1 SEHNR, CDR2 FQNEAQ (reference sequence). CDR3 amino acids: CASSPRGNSGNTIYF. The CDR3 DNA sequence: TGTGCCAGCAGCCCCCGGGGAAACTCTGGAAACACCATATATTTT.

This clone was detected once. V is TRBV7-6 and J is TRBJ1-1; no definite D call. Trimming pared 5 bases from V and 1 base from J, leaving 8 bases between. The CDR3 is 13 residues long. Germline lookup yields CDR1 SGHVS and CDR2 FNYEAQ. In DNA, the CDR3 is TGTGCCAGCAGCCAGGATCCGAACACTGAAGCTTTCTTT. Translated: CASSQDPNTEAFF.

In nucleotides, the CDR3 is TGTGCCTGGAGTGTAAATCTAGGGACCCAGTACTTC. Translating it yields CAWSVNLGTQYF. The rearrangement uses TRBV30 and TRBJ2-5; D is unresolved. The CDR3 is 12 amino acids. CDR1 is GTSNPN and CDR2 is SVGIG in the germline V gene (reference sequence). Trimming removed 0 bases at V and 7 bases at J, with 9 bases between. Full variable domain (rest looked up from reference TRBV30 and TRBJ2-5): SQTIHQWPATLVQPVGSPLSLECTVEGTSNPNLYWYRQAAGRGLQLLFYSVGIGQISSEVPQNLSASRPQDRQFILSSKKLLLSDSGFYLCAWSVNLGTQYFGPGTRLLVL.

V usage is TRBV14 and J usage is TRBJ2-3; D is perhaps TRBD1 (5 bases). The V and J ends lost 0 bases and 7 bases respectively, with 26 bases between them. CDR1 is SGHDN and CDR2 is FVKESK in the germline V gene. This CDR3 region has 19 residues. The CDR3 coding sequence is TGTGCCAGCAGCCAAGAATTTCTCCGTAAGGGGCAGGGCGGATATACGCAGTATTTT. Translated: CASSQEFLRKGQGGYTQYF.

In its sample, this clone was seen a few times. The J gene is TRBJ1-1, the V gene TRBV23-1; D may be TRBD1 (6 bases). TRBV23-1 is an ORF, with its function uncertain. The germline V and J ends were trimmed by 4 bases and 5 bases, with 8 bases remaining between them. The CDR3 consists of 12 residues. CDR3 region: CASSLGATEAFF. The CDR3 DNA follows: TGCGCCAGCAGTCTGGGGGCTACTGAAGCTTTCTTT.

The chain links TRBV7-9 to TRBJ2-7, with 11 bases aligning to TRBD2. This CDR3 has 15 residues. Germline lookup yields CDR1 SEHNR and CDR2 FQNEAQ (reference sequence). Trimming at V came to 5 bases and at J to 2 bases, leaving 5 bases not matched to a gene. The DNA of the CDR3 is TGTGCCAGCAGCCCCGGACTAGCGGGCACCTACGAGCAGTACGTC. It codes for CASSPGLAGTYEQYV.

The rearrangement joins TRBV11-1 to TRBJ2-5, with D maybe TRBD2 (6 bases). Germline V gene sequence: CDR1 SGHAT, CDR2 FQDESV (reference sequence). This CDR3 is 17 amino acids long. The ends were cut back, 5 bases at V and 9 bases at J, with 28 bases in the middle. The CDR3 loop is CASSPRPGTHQEKAQYF. In nucleotides, the CDR3 is TGTGCCAGCAGCCCGAGGCCCGGGACTCACCAAGAGAAGGCCCAGTACTTC.

This clone was picked up a small number of times. The chain joins TRBV5-4 to TRBJ2-3, with D perhaps matching TRBD2 (6 bases). V was trimmed by 4 bases and J by 3 bases, leaving 9 bases between them. Germline V gene lookup returns CDR1 SGHNT and CDR2 YYREEE (reference sequence). The CDR3 is 13 residues long. The DNA of the CDR3 is TGTGCCAGCAGCGCGGGGACTACAGATACGCAGTATTTT. It codes for CASSAGTTDTQYF. Filled out from reference TRBV5-4 and TRBJ2-3, the complete variable domain reads ETGVTQSPTHLIKTRGQQVTLRCSSQSGHNTVSWYQQALGQGPQFIFQYYREEENGRGNFPPRFSGLQFPNYSSELNVNALELDDSALYLCASSAGTTDTQYFGPGTRLTVL.

This clone has more than one count but fewer than ten. The genes are TRBV7-8 and TRBJ2-5, with D possibly TRBD1 on 5 matching bases. Trimming stripped 4 bases from V and 5 bases from J, with 11 bases between. This CDR3 spans 13 amino acids. Germline CDR1 is SGHVS and CDR2 is FQNEAQ. CDR3 region: CASSSSSGETQYF. DNA of the CDR3: TGTGCCAGCAGCTCCAGCTCAGGGGAGACCCAGTACTTC.

This clone showed up just a few times. The rearrangement joins TRBV27 to TRBJ1-1, with TRBD1 identical over 8 bases. With 0 bases clipped from V and 5 bases from J, the junction kept 5 bases outside the gene matches. CDR1 is MNHEY, CDR2 SMNVEV, per germline (reference sequence). This CDR3 comprises 15 residues. CDR3 bases: TGTGCCAGCAGTTTATCCGCGTGGGACAGGACTGAAGCTTTCTTT. It is translated as CASSLSAWDRTEAFF.

The chain couples TRBV7-9 to TRBJ2-7, with 7 bases identical to TRBD2. The V gene's germline CDR1 is SEHNR and CDR2 FQNEAQ (reference sequence). V shed 4 bases, J shed 6 bases, and the junction held 12 bases outside the gene matches. This CDR3 has 15 residues. CDR3 sequence (DNA): TGTGCCAGCAGCTCCACTTCGGGGGGAGGCTCCGAGCAGTACGTC. Translated, it gives CASSSTSGGGSEQYV.

V usage is TRBV28 and J usage is TRBJ2-1; 10 nucleotides agree with TRBD2. The junction had 12 bases not matched to a gene; V was cut back by 3 bases and J by 4 bases. Per germline, CDR1 MDHEN and CDR2 SYDVKM. The CDR3 is made up of 18 amino acids. Here the CDR3 reads CASSFLKGLLAGYNEQFF. CDR3 DNA: TGTGCCAGCAGTTTTCTAAAGGGTTTACTAGCGGGGTACAATGAGCAGTTCTTC.

The chain uses TRBV29-1 and TRBJ1-2; possibly TRBD1 for D (5 bases). Germline V gene sequence: CDR1 SQVTM, CDR2 ANQGSEA. CDR3 length: 9 amino acids. Trimming removed 4 bases at V and 13 bases at J, with 10 bases between. The CDR3 bases are TGCAGCGTTGGCAGGGAGGTCACCTTC. Translation: CSVGREVTF.

The chain couples TRBV27 to TRBJ1-5, with TRBD1 as a possible D gene (5 bases). V lost 2 bases to trimming and J lost 4 bases, with 18 bases between them. The CDR3 has 17 residues. Germline loops: CDR1 MNHEY, CDR2 SMNVEV (reference sequence). CDR3 amino acids: CASSLRSVGGFNQPQHF. CDR3 sequence (DNA): TGTGCCAGCAGTTTAAGGTCCGTCGGGGGGTTTAATCAGCCCCAGCATTTT.

This clone came up a few times. The chain is built from TRBV7-9 and TRBJ2-5, with a possible D match to TRBD1 (6 bases). This CDR3 is 14 amino acids long. Germline loops: CDR1 SEHNR, CDR2 FQNEAQ (reference sequence). Trimming removed 5 bases at V and 4 bases at J, with 14 bases between. This CDR3 reads CASSLDRSRETQYF. For the CDR3, the DNA is TGTGCCAGCAGCCTCGACAGGTCTCGAGAGACCCAGTACTTC. The full variable domain, in which reference TRBV7-9 and TRBJ2-5 provide the parts outside the CDR3, is DTGVSQNPRHKITKRGQNVTFRCDPISEHNRLYWYRQTLGQGPEFLTYFQNEAQLEKSRLLSDRFSAERPKGSFSTLEIQRTEQGDSAMYLCASSLDRSRETQYFGPGTRLLVL.

The CDR3 reads CASSPGSERGEQYV. The CDR3 DNA follows: TGTGCCAGCAGTCCCGGGAGCGAACGAGGAGAGCAGTACGTC. V usage is TRBV28 and J usage is TRBJ2-7; D might be TRBD2 (6 bases). This CDR3 contains 14 residues. V was pared by 5 bases and J by 7 bases, with 18 bases between. In germline, CDR1 is MDHEN, CDR2 SYDVKM.

This clone was found a few times. This rearrangement joins TRBV27 to TRBJ2-4, with 7 nucleotides matching TRBD2. CDR3 size: 15 residues. The ends lost 5 bases at V and 3 bases at J; junction bases unmatched: 7. Germline values: CDR1 MNHEY, CDR2 SMNVEV (reference sequence). The CDR3 is CASSTAGRLKNIQYF. CDR3 nucleotides: TGTGCCAGCAGTACAGCGGGGAGACTCAAAAACATTCAGTACTTC.